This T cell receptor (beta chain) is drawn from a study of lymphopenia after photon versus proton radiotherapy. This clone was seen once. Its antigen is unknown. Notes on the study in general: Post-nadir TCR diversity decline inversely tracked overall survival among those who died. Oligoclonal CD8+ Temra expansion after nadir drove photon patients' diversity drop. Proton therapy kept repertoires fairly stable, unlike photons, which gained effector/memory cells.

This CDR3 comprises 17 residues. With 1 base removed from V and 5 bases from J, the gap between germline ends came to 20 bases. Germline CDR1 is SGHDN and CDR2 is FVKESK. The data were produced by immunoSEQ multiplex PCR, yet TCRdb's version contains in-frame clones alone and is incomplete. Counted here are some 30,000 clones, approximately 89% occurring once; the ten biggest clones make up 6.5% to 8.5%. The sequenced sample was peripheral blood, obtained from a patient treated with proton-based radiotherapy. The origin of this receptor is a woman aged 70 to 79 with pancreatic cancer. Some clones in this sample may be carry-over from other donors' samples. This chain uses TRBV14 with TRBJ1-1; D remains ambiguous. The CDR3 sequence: CASSQVPLGRANTEAFF. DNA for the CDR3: TGTGCCAGCAGCCAAGTCCCTCTCGGAAGGGCGAATACTGAAGCTTTCTTT. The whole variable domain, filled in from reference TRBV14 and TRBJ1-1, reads EAGVTQFPSHSVIEKGQTVTLRCDPISGHDNLYWYRRVMGKEIKFLLHFVKESKQDESGMPNNRFLAERTGGTYSTLKVQPAELEDSGVYFCASSQVPLGRANTEAFFGQGTRLTVV.